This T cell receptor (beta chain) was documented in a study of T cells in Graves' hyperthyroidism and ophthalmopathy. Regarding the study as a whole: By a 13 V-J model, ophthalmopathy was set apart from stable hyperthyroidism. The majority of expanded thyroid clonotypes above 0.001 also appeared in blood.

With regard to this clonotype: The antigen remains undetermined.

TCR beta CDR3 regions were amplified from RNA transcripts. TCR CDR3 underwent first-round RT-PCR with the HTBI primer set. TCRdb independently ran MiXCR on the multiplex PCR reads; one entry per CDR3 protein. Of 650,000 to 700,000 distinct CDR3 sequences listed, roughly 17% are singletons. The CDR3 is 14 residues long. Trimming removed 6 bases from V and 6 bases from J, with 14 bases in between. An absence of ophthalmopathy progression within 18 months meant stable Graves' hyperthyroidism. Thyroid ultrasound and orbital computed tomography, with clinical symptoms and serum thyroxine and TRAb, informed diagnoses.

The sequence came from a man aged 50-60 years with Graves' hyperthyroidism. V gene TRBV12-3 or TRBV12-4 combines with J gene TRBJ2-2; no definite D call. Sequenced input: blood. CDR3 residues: CASSPRVDPGELFF. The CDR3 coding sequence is TGTGCCAGCAGCCCCAGAGTTGACCCCGGGGAGCTGTTTTTT.